This TCR beta chain was captured in a study of blood T cell repertoires in COVID-19. About the study: T cells, B-cell-depleted T cells, or PBMCs provided the cDNA or gDNA that served as material.

The assay was immunoSEQ multiplex PCR, and TCRdb's table has in-frame clones only and misses some. The table has about 250,000 clones, about 80% seen once. Per the germline V gene, CDR1 is LGHDT and CDR2 is YNNKEL (reference sequence). Trimming removed 3 bases at V and 1 base at J, with 14 bases between. CDR3 size: 16 residues. The sequence was collected from a man older than 75 with acute or convalescent COVID-19. J is TRBJ2-3 and V is TRBV3-1 (or the pseudogene TRBV3-2); TRBD2 might be the D (5 bases). Source material: peripheral blood. For the CDR3, the DNA is TGTGCCAGCAGCCATGGCTTGCGGACTCGCACAGATACGCAGTATTTT. Encoded protein: CASSHGLRTRTDTQYF.